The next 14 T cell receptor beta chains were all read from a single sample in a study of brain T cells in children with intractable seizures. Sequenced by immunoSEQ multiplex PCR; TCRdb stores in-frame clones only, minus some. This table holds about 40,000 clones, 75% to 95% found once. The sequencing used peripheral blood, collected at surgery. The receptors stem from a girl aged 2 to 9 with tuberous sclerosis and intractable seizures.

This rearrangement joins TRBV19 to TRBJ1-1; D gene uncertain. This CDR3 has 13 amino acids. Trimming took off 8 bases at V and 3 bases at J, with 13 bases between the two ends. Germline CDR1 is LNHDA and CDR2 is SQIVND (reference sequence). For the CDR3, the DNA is TGTGCCAGTGGTACACGAGACTACACTGAAGCTTTCTTT. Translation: CASGTRDYTEAFF.

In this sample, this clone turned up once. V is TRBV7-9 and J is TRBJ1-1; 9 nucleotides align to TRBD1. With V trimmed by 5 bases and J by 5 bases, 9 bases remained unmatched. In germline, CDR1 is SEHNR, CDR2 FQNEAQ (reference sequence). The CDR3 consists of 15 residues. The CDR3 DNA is TGTGCCAGCAGCCACATAGACAGGGGGGGAACTGAAGCTTTCTTT. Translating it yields CASSHIDRGGTEAFF.

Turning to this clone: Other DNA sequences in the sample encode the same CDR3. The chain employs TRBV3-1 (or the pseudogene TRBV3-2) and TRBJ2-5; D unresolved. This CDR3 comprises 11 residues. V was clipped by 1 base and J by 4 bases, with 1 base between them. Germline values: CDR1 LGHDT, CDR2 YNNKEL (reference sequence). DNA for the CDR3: TGTGCCAGCAGCCAAGCAGAGACCCAGTACTTC. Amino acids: CASSQAETQYF.

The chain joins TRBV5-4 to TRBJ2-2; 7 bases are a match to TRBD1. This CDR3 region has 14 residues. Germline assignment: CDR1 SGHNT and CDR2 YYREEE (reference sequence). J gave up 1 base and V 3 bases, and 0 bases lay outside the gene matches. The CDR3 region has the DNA TGTGCCAGCAGCTGGACAGGGAACACCGGGGAGCTGTTTTTT. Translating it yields CASSWTGNTGELFF.

CDR3: CAISAPPGQGYGYTF. The CDR3 coding sequence is TGTGCCATCAGTGCCCCTCCGGGACAGGGGTATGGCTACACCTTC. The chain joins TRBV10-3 to TRBJ1-2, with 10 bases lining up with TRBD1. Germline lookup yields CDR1 ENHRY and CDR2 SYGVKD. The V and J ends lost 4 bases and 5 bases, in that order; junction bases with no gene match: 7. The CDR3 extends over 15 amino acids.

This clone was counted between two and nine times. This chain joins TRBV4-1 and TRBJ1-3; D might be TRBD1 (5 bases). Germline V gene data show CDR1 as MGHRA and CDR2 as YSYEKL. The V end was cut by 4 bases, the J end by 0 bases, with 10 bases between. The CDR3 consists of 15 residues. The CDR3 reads CASSLTEYSGNTIYF. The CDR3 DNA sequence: TGCGCCAGCAGCCTGACAGAATACTCTGGAAACACCATATATTTT.

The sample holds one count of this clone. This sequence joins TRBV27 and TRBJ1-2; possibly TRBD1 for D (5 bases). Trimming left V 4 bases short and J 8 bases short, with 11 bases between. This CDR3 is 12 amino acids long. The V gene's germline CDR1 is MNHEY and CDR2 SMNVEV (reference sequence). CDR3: CASSSPGKGYTF. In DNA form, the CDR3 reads TGTGCCAGCAGTTCACCAGGGAAGGGCTACACCTTC.

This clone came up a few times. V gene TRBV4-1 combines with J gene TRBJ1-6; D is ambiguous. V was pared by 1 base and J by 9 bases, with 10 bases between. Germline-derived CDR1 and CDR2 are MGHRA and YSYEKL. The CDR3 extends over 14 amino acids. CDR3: CASSQVQVTSPLHF. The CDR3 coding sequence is TGCGCCAGCAGCCAAGTCCAGGTTACTTCACCCCTCCACTTT.

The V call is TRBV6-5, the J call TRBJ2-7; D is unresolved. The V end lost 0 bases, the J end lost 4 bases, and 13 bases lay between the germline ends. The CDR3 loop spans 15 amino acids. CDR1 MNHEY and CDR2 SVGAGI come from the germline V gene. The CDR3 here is CASSYSMASFYEQYV. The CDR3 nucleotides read TGTGCCAGCAGTTACTCGATGGCCAGCTTTTACGAGCAGTACGTC.

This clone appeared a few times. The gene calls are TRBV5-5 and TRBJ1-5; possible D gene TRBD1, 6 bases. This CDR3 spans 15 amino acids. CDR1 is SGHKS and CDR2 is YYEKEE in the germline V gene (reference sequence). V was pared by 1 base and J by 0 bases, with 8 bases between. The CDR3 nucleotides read TGTGCCAGCAGCTTGCGCAGGGGTAGCAATCAGCCCCAGCATTTT. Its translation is CASSLRRGSNQPQHF.

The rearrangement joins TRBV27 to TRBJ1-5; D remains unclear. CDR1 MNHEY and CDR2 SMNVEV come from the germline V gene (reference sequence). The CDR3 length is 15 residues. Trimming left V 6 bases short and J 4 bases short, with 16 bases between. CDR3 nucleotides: TGTGCCAGCAGGATCGCGAACCGACCTAATCAGCCCCAGCATTTT. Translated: CASRIANRPNQPQHF.

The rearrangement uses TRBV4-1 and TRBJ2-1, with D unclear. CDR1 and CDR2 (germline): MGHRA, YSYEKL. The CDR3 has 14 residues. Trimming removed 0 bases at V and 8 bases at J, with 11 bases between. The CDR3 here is CASSQDGNIYEQFF. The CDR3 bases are TGCGCCAGCAGCCAAGATGGGAATATCTATGAGCAGTTCTTC.

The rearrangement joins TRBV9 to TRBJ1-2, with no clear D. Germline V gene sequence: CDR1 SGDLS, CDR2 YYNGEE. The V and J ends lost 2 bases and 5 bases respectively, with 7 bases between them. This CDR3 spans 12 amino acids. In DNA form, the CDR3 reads TGTGCCAGCAGCGTGCGGGCTTATGGCTACACCTTC. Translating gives CASSVRAYGYTF.

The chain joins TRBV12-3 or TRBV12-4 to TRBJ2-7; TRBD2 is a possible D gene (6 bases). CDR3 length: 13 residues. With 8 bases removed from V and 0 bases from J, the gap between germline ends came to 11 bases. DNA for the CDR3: TGTGCCAGCGCGGGACGGAGCTCCTACGAGCAGTACTTC. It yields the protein CASAGRSSYEQYF.